This passage covers 18 T cell receptor beta chains from one sample sequenced in a study of blood T cell repertoires in COVID-19. Clones were sequenced by immunoSEQ multiplex PCR, and TCRdb holds only the in-frame ones, with some missing. The sample carries over 300,000 clones, about 83% recorded once. Sequenced sample: peripheral blood. These TCRs come from a woman aged 45-59 years with acute or convalescent COVID-19.

The V call is TRBV27, the J call TRBJ2-3, with 9 bases aligning to TRBD1. The ends lost 6 bases at V and 1 base at J; junction bases unmatched: 2. This CDR3 has 14 residues. The germline CDR1 and CDR2 sequences are MNHEY and SMNVEV (reference sequence). For the CDR3, the DNA is TGTGCCAGCAGCCGGACAGGGGGCACAGATACGCAGTATTTT. Protein product: CASSRTGGTDTQYF.

V and J are TRBV24-1 and TRBJ1-5, with a possible D match to TRBD1 (6 bases). Germline assignment: CDR1 KGHDR and CDR2 SFDVKD. This CDR3 has 14 residues. Between the trimmed V and J ends, which lost 5 bases and 3 bases, there was a span of 10 bases. The CDR3 reads CATSARGHNQPQHF. The CDR3 nucleotides read TGTGCCACCAGTGCGAGGGGACACAATCAGCCCCAGCATTTT.

The chain employs TRBV7-2 and TRBJ1-4; D perhaps matches TRBD1 (5 bases). V was clipped by 5 bases and J by 4 bases, with 8 bases between them. From germline, CDR1 is SGHTA and CDR2 FQGNSA. The CDR3 loop spans 13 amino acids. CDR3 coding DNA: TGTGCCAGCAGCAAGGGACTTAATGAAAAACTGTTTTTT. This encodes CASSKGLNEKLFF.

The rearrangement uses TRBV7-2 and TRBJ1-3; 8 bases match TRBD1. Germline V gene data show CDR1 as SGHTA and CDR2 as FQGNSA. V was pared by 4 bases and J by 2 bases, with 7 bases of the junction left unmatched. This CDR3 is built from 16 residues. The CDR3 reads CASSSNQGATGNTIYF. The CDR3 DNA reads TGTGCCAGCAGCTCTAATCAGGGGGCGACTGGAAACACCATATATTTT.

Comment on this clone: A junction end diverges from the germline sequence, so it may reflect a read error. The CDR3 spells CASSSATGTGDF. CDR3 sequence (DNA): TGTGCCAGCAGCTCGGCGACCGGGACAGGGGACTTC. This chain links TRBV5-4 with TRBJ2-5; 10 positions match TRBD1. The CDR3 length is 12 residues. From germline, CDR1 is SGHNT and CDR2 YYREEE (reference sequence). Full variable domain (rest looked up from reference TRBV5-4 and TRBJ2-5): ETGVTQSPTHLIKTRGQQVTLRCSSQSGHNTVSWYQQALGQGPQFIFQYYREEENGRGNFPPRFSGLQFPNYSSELNVNALELDDSALYLCASSSATGTGDFGPGTRLLVL.

The chain carries TRBV13 and TRBJ2-7; possibly TRBD1 for D (6 bases). The CDR3 contains 15 residues. V was clipped by 6 bases and J by 0 bases, with 15 bases between them. Germline loops: CDR1 PRHDT, CDR2 FYEKMQ (reference sequence). In DNA, the CDR3 is TGTGCCAGCAGTTATGGACAGAAACTCTCCTACGAGCAGTACTTC. Its translation is CASSYGQKLSYEQYF. The full variable domain, rest sourced from reference TRBV13 and TRBJ2-7, is AAGVIQSPRHLIKEKRETATLKCYPIPRHDTVYWYQQGPGQDPQFLISFYEKMQSDKGSIPDRFSAQQFSDYHSELNMSSLELGDSALYFCASSYGQKLSYEQYFGPGTRLTVT.

The chain couples TRBV25-1 to TRBJ2-7; TRBD2 agrees at 8 bases. V gave up 4 bases and J gave up 0 bases; unmatched junction bases: 5. The CDR3 runs to 15 residues. Germline values: CDR1 MGHDK, CDR2 SYGVNS. CDR3 coding DNA: TGTGCCAGCAGTGCGGGAGCGGGGGACTCCTACGAGCAGTACTTC. Translation: CASSAGAGDSYEQYF.

V gene TRBV19 combines with J gene TRBJ2-1, with TRBD2 matching over 14 bases. CDR3 length equals 16 residues. Trimming removed 5 bases from V and 8 bases from J; junction bases left unmatched: 8. The germline CDR1 and CDR2 sequences are LNHDA and SQIVND (reference sequence). The CDR3 DNA sequence: TGTGCCAGTAGTCCTCCAGGACTAGCGGGAGGTGATGAGCAGTTCTTC. Its protein product is CASSPPGLAGGDEQFF.

CDR3 protein: CASSLRGLGLSGANVLTF. The CDR3 coding sequence is TGTGCCAGCAGTTTAAGGGGGCTGGGTCTATCTGGGGCCAACGTCCTGACTTTC. The chain recombines TRBV28 with TRBJ2-6, with 7 nucleotides matching TRBD1. The CDR3 sequence is 18 residues long. V dropped 2 bases and J dropped 1; count of bases not matched to a gene: 8. The germline V gene encodes CDR1 MDHEN and CDR2 SYDVKM.

The chain combines TRBV19 with TRBJ2-6; a possible D gene is TRBD1 (6 bases). The CDR3 spans 15 residues. V was clipped by 3 bases and J by 4 bases, with 10 bases between them. The germline CDR1 and CDR2 sequences are LNHDA and SQIVND (reference sequence). The CDR3 sequence is CASSMTGAGANVLTF. The CDR3 DNA sequence: TGTGCCAGTAGTATGACAGGTGCCGGGGCCAACGTCCTGACTTTC.

This clone was counted a few times. The chain is built from TRBV9 and TRBJ1-3, with D possibly TRBD1 on 6 matching bases. The CDR3 is 17 amino acids. The germline CDR1 and CDR2 sequences are SGDLS and YYNGEE. Trimming took 4 bases from V and 0 from J, leaving 17 bases between them. The CDR3 bases are TGTGCCAGCAGCCGTCGCGTTCAGGGGTTCTCTGGAAACACCATATATTTT. Translated: CASSRRVQGFSGNTIYF.

The chain uses TRBV3-1 (or the pseudogene TRBV3-2) and TRBJ1-2, with TRBD1 matching 8 bases. Unmatched junction bases numbered 4, after V lost 3 bases and J lost 4 bases. From germline, CDR1 is LGHDT and CDR2 YNNKEL (reference sequence). The CDR3 is made up of 14 amino acids. In nucleotides, the CDR3 is TGTGCCAGCAGCCATAACAGGGGGGTCTATGGCTACACCTTC. Its protein is CASSHNRGVYGYTF.

The rearrangement joins TRBV29-1 to TRBJ2-5; the match to TRBD1 covers 9 bases. V was pared by 3 bases and J by 4 bases, with 6 bases of the junction left unmatched. The length of the CDR3 is 14 residues. The germline V gene has CDR1 SQVTM and CDR2 ANQGSEA. The CDR3 DNA sequence: TGCAGCGTTGATCCGGGACAGGGCTTAGAGACCCAGTACTTC. Residues: CSVDPGQGLETQYF.

V gene TRBV19 combines with J gene TRBJ1-2; possibly TRBD1 for D (6 bases). Trimming pared 3 bases from V and 2 bases from J, leaving 10 bases between. The CDR3 contains 14 residues. Germline V gene lookup returns CDR1 LNHDA and CDR2 SQIVND (reference sequence). CDR3 sequence: CASSIQGRNYGYTF. The CDR3 nucleotides read TGTGCCAGTAGTATTCAGGGGCGGAACTATGGCTACACCTTC.

This rearrangement joins TRBV5-4 to TRBJ2-5; 9 positions agree with TRBD1. Trimming cost V 4 bases and J 4 bases; bases outside gene matches: 8. This CDR3 has 15 residues. Germline CDR1 is SGHNT and CDR2 is YYREEE (reference sequence). CDR3 amino acids: CASSAAGTGPETQYF. For the CDR3, the DNA is TGTGCCAGCAGCGCCGCCGGGACAGGGCCAGAGACCCAGTACTTC.

A remark on this clone: Other DNA sequences in the sample encode the same CDR3. This chain uses TRBV7-9 with TRBJ2-7, with 11 bases lining up with TRBD2. The length of the CDR3 is 14 residues. The V gene's germline CDR1 is SEHNR and CDR2 FQNEAQ (reference sequence). V was clipped by 2 bases and J by 3 bases; unmatched bases: 0. In DNA, the CDR3 is TGTGCCAGCAGCTTACTAGCGGGAGGCTACGAGCAGTACTTC. Its protein is CASSLLAGGYEQYF.

The J gene is TRBJ2-2, the V gene TRBV6-2 or TRBV6-3, with 7 bases identical to TRBD1. Germline V gives CDR1 MNHEY, CDR2 SVGEGT. V dropped 2 bases and J dropped 2; count of bases not matched to a gene: 11. The CDR3 is made up of 18 amino acids. The CDR3 nucleotides read TGTGCCAGCAGTTACACACTCGGACAGGAATACAACACCGGGGAGCTGTTTTTT. As protein: CASSYTLGQEYNTGELFF.

The rearrangement links TRBV27 to TRBJ1-1; D is possibly TRBD1 (6 bases). Germline CDR1 MNHEY, CDR2 SMNVEV (reference sequence). This CDR3 spans 14 amino acids. Trimming removed 3 bases at V and 5 bases at J, with 13 bases between. The CDR3 coding sequence is TGTGCCAGCAGTTTCGCTACAGGGTATACTGAAGCTTTCTTT. Protein: CASSFATGYTEAFF.